This TCR beta chain was captured by sequencing in a study of T cell responses to AZD1222 COVID-19 vaccine. About the study: Second-dose recipients at about 4 or about 12 weeks were treated as one pooled group. Findings and limits, study-wide: Of spike-specific TCRs, nearly half reportedly target regions left unmutated in variants.

V gave up 4 bases and J gave up 4 bases; unmatched junction bases: 8. The germline V gene has CDR1 SGHRS and CDR2 YFSETQ. CDR3 length equals 16 residues. TCRdb's copy holds only in-frame clones and misses some; the assay was immunoSEQ multiplex PCR. The data contain some 120,000 clones, about nine tenths of them singletons. Worth noting for this clone: Its antigen is unidentified.

The receptor comes from an adult in good health. Sequences were derived from peripheral blood, sampled on day 0 of AZD1222 vaccination. J is TRBJ2-5 and V is TRBV5-1, with 12 nucleotides matching TRBD1. The DNA for the CDR3 is TGCGCCAGCAGCAGGGCCGGGACAGGGGGCCTAGAGACCCAGTACTTC. Translating it yields CASSRAGTGGLETQYF.